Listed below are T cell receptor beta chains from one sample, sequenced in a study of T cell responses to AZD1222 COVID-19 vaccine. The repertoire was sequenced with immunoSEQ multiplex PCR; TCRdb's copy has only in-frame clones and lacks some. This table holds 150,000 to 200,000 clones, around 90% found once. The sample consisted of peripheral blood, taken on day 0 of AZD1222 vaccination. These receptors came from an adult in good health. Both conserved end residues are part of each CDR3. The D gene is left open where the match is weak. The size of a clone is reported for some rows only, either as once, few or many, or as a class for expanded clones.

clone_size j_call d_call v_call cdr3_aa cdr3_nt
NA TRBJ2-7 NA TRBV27 CASGYGYEQYF TGTGCCAGCGGATATGGGTACGAGCAGTACTTC
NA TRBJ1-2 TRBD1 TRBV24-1 CATSDNPGTGGKDGYTF TGTGCCACCAGTGACAATCCCGGGACAGGGGGGAAGGACGGCTACACCTTC
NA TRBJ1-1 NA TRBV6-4 CASSDELNTEAFF TGTGCCAGCAGTGACGAACTCAACACTGAAGCTTTCTTT
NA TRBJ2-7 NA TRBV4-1 CASSQEGAEQYF TGCGCCAGCAGCCAAGAGGGGGCCGAGCAGTACTTC
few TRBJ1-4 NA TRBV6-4 CASSDGGFDSEKLFF TGTGCCAGCAGTGACGGGGGCTTTGATAGTGAAAAACTGTTTTTT
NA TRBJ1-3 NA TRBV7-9 CASIDFPERRNTIYF TGTGCCAGCATCGACTTCCCAGAGAGGCGAAACACCATATATTTT
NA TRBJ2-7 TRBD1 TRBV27 CASSPRTGGAYEQYF TGTGCCAGCAGTCCTAGAACAGGGGGAGCCTACGAGCAGTACTTC
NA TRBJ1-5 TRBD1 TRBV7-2 CASSLAGTGVTQPQHF TGTGCCAGCAGCTTAGCGGGGACAGGGGTCACTCAGCCCCAGCATTTT
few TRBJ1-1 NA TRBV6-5 CASSYVGSNTEAFF TGTGCCAGCAGTTATGTAGGGTCCAACACTGAAGCTTTCTTT
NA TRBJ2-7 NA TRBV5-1 CASSPIAPSYEQYF TGCGCCAGCAGCCCAATAGCTCCTTCCTACGAGCAGTACTTC
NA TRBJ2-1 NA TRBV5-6 CASSLVGYNEQFF TGTGCCAGCAGCTTGGTAGGGTACAATGAGCAGTTCTTC